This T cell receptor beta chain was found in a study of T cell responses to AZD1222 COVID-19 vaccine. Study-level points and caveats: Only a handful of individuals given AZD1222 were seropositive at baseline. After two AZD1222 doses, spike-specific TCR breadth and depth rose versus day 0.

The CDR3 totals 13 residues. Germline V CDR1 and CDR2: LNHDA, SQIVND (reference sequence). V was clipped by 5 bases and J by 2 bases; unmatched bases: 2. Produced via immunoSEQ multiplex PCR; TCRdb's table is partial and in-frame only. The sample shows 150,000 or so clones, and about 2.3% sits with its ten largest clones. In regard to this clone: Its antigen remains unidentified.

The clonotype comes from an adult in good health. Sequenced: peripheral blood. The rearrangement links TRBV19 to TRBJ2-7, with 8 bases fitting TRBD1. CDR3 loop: CASSWDRTYEQYF. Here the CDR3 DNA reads TGTGCCAGTAGTTGGGACAGGACCTACGAGCAGTACTTC.